Detailed here is one TCR beta chain. The antigen it binds to is not known. This entry is derived from a study of cytomegalovirus exposure and HLA in healthy donors (dated by TCRdb to 2016 to 2017). Broadly, across the study: In an earlier analysis of fewer than 750 of the donors, about 270 Gb of sequence data and approximately 100 million unique TCR beta sequences from 150 million to 200 million T cells were reported. Approximately 300 gigabases of sequencing data and 80 million or so unique TCR sequences were included in an early release covering around 650 HLA-typed donors. The genetic ancestry cluster associated with self-reported Caucasian donors included roughly 84% of the approximately 410 genotyped donors. The study aimed to test whether cataloging public T cell receptors could reveal signatures of past pathogen exposure. The study profiled the T cell repertoires of 666 subjects by immunosequencing and related them to cytomegalovirus serostatus. Besides the first cohort of some 670 subjects, a separate validation cohort made up of roughly 120 different subjects was used. The study combined high-throughput TCR immunosequencing, statistical association of individual TCRs with disease status, and machine learning to predict cytomegalovirus infection status. A later analysis re-examined previously published TCR beta repertoires from roughly 650 donors and added high-resolution HLA genotyping to investigate patterns of TCR occurrence. The later analysis used no new phenotypic data to find candidate immune exposures, relying instead on TCR beta sequences and their occurrence across donors. An earlier analysis of around 580 of the donors used high-throughput TCR beta sequencing to judge whether each TCR beta V gene segment behaved as functional or pseudogenic. Donor age, sex, ethnicity and CMV serostatus were compiled alongside the repertoire data. Genome-wide SNP genotypes for about 55% of the roughly 670 donors were used in a later genetic analysis, which treated that subset as a discovery cohort. All discovery cohort repertoires had been generated using a single sequencing platform. HLA typing included class I and class II loci at four-digit resolution. Typing coverage varied by locus: 629-630 donors for A, B, C, DRB1 and DQB1; about 520 for DQA1; approximately 570 for DPA1; roughly 450 for DPB1. Roughly five DR-DQ haplotypes were handled as single units for association and clustering, since linkage in the cohort was strong. On average, around 200,000 unique TCR beta nucleotide sequences were sequenced per donor among 300 to 500 genotyped donors of the cohort, with roughly 18% of those sequences being non-productive. The investigation overall reported the following: Several of the top co-occurrence clusters appeared to be linked to parvovirus B19, influenza, CMV and Epstein-Barr virus, according to a later analysis. Assigning TCR associations to individual alleles was difficult when HLA alleles, especially DR and DQ, strongly co-occurred. Most TCR sequences were observed very rarely across donors, whereas some public TCRs were present in many individuals. Presence/absence analyses assumed roughly uniform sequencing depth across donors, an assumption that may not hold. Because HLA typing was missing for some donors at each locus, association tests included only the typed subset. Compared with the roughly 710-donor mean, donors in an Asian-associated ancestry cluster had fewer N-insertions in productive TCRs, according to a later genetic analysis. The only immune exposure information available for the cohort was CMV serostatus. An association between a missense DCLRE1C variant and V-gene and J-gene trimming of TCR beta chains was found in a later genetic analysis and replicated in an independent cohort. According to a later analysis, TCR association rates differed among HLA loci, with DRB1 alleles showing the most associated TCRs and HLA-C alleles showing the fewest. The classifier was reported to diagnose cytomegalovirus status with high specificity and sensitivity in both the original cohort and the validation cohort. The authors suggested that the approach could potentially be extended to other disease states and immunological phenotypes. A further reported finding was that TCR beta sequences accurately predicted the HLA-A and HLA-B alleles for most subjects in the first cohort. The sequencing pipeline was judged likely to have produced a cluster of highly shared sequence variants as a technical artifact. The earlier analysis of fewer than 750 of the donors excluded roughly 17 rarely observed V segments, including chromosome 9 orphons, because counts were too low. In vitro tests confirmed that a few of the cytomegalovirus-associated TCR beta chains recognize cytomegalovirus antigens. A total of 150 to 200 TCR beta chains were listed by the study as associated with cytomegalovirus. In an earlier analysis of 450 to 750 of the donors, most TCR beta V segments appeared in productive rearrangements about 87% or about 30% of the time, broadly matching IMGT annotations. Linkage disequilibrium might explain the correlated functional status among segregating V segments, but an unknown experimental factor could not be ruled out. In a later analysis, HLA-associated TCR beta chains showed more clonal expansion and lower generation probabilities than non-associated chains that were equally common. Because the 87-base-pair reads could not distinguish some IMGT-functional V segments, including TRBV6-2 and TRBV6-3, those segments were excluded. In a later analysis, more than 15,000 TCR beta sequences were associated with specific HLA alleles at a false discovery rate of 0.05. In this cohort, only TCR beta chains were sequenced, and detectable features were limited by the absence of alpha or paired-chain data. A later analysis found that most CMV-associated TCR beta chains appeared HLA-restricted, with HLA associations seemingly driven largely by CMV exposure.

From the cysteine up to the phenylalanine, the CDR3 has a length of 14 residues. The sequence is cut down to CDR3 DNA, 42 bases in frame from base 1. Trimmed from V: 5 bases; trimmed from J: 2 bases; junction bases lacking a gene match: 5. Looking up the germline V gene yields CDR1 SGHRS and CDR2 YFSETQ. The library was made by the immunoSEQ multiplex PCR assay. A mixture of 60 forward primers for TCR Vbeta segments and 13 reverse primers for TCR Jbeta segments was used in the multiplex PCR. The CDR3 region of rearranged TCR beta genes was amplified from genomic DNA by a multiplex PCR assay. The Illumina HiSeq System was used to sequence the amplified TCR beta libraries as 87-base-pair reads. The original methods were these. A later analysis counted tens of millions of unique TCR beta chains across the 690 or so repertoires, and around 9.9 million of these chains were shared by at least two donors. Raw reads were error-corrected and collapsed into unique sequences with a nearest-neighbor algorithm that merged closely related sequences to remove PCR and sequencing errors. V, D and J gene segments were assigned by aligning CDR3 sequences to IMGT reference sequences. For a sequence to be retained, a match of at least six nucleotides was required to both a V gene segment and a J gene segment. Rearrangements were classified as productive when the CDR3 lacked stop codons and remained in frame with V and J, and all other rearrangements were classified as non-productive. CDR3 was defined according to IMGT convention as the region running from the second conserved V-encoded cysteine to the conserved J-encoded phenylalanine. Sequences without an unambiguous match to a single V gene segment were excluded from the earlier analysis of approximately 600 of the donors. In an earlier analysis of some 590 of the donors, a V segment was called functional when productive rearrangements were above 56.7%, and segregating when the standard deviation between donors exceeded 5%. A statistical classification framework was built for diagnosing cytomegalovirus status from the catalog of TCR beta chain sequences. A later analysis assigned V and J genes by comparing TCR nucleotide sequences with IMGT/GENE-DB human TR gene sequences. Using the TCRdist pipeline, a later analysis assigned CDR3 sequences along with most-parsimonious VDJ recombination scenarios. In a later analysis, each TCR beta chain was defined by its CDR3 amino acid sequence together with its V-gene family, and reads lacking a unique V-gene family were excluded. As a way to deal with suspected cross-contamination and a sequencing artifact, a later analysis dropped more than 500 nucleotide sequences that were highly shared and had low generation probability. For each public chain, a later analysis derived a clonal expansion index from normalized ranks of inferred template counts within each repertoire. In a later analysis, generation probabilities were computed using a VDJ recombination model fitted to out-of-frame rearrangements, and the results were checked against IGoR. In a later analysis, TCR-TCR, TCR-HLA and TCR-CMV co-occurrence was scored with hypergeometric tests, and a repertoire-size bias correction was applied to TCR pairs. To estimate false discovery rates, a later analysis permuted the HLA or CMV assignments 20 times. In a later analysis, co-occurring TCRs were grouped using DBSCAN, and TCRdist sequence similarity was added for clustering within HLA-allele-positive subsets. Co-occurrence clustering excluded repertoires with fewer than 30,000 or more than 120,000 public chains, plus five with anomalous nucleotide sharing. What TCRdb holds here is the immuneACCESS table cut down to in-frame rearrangements. Part of the clones is not present; checked against another copy, under half of the missing clones reflect an unresolved V gene, and the others are unexplained. V and J calls and clone size are copied from that table; D and trimming were computed from the DNA. The table held for this sample gives 150,000 to 200,000 clones. Of the sample, about 2% is held by the ten largest clones.

The cohort consisted of more than 650 healthy bone marrow donors. At the time of sampling, every cohort member was nominally healthy, though immune exposures that went unrecorded were likely present. The donor was CMV seronegative and was included in the group of a few hundred seronegative cohort members. A peripheral blood sample was provided by each donor, and peripheral blood mononuclear cells were used for TCR beta sequencing. The Qiagen DNeasy Blood Extraction Kit was used to extract genomic DNA from the blood cell samples. Sequencing was done on a sample of PBMCs. This clonotype was sampled from a man aged 25 to 45 in good health and CMV-seronegative. The chain links TRBV5-1 with TRBJ2-7; 9 bases in the middle match TRBD2. The nucleotide sequence reads as follows: TGCGCCAGCAGTCCTAGCGGGGATGCCTACGAGCAGTACTTC. The translation is CASSPSGDAYEQYF. Outside the CDR3, residues come from the reference TRBV5-1 and TRBJ2-7 proteins, so the full variable domain is: KAGVTQTPRYLIKTRGQQVTLSCSPISGHRSVSWYQQTPGQGLQFLFEYFSETQRNKGNFPGRFSGRQFSNSRSEMNVSTLELGDSALYLCASSPSGDAYEQYFGPGTRLTVT.